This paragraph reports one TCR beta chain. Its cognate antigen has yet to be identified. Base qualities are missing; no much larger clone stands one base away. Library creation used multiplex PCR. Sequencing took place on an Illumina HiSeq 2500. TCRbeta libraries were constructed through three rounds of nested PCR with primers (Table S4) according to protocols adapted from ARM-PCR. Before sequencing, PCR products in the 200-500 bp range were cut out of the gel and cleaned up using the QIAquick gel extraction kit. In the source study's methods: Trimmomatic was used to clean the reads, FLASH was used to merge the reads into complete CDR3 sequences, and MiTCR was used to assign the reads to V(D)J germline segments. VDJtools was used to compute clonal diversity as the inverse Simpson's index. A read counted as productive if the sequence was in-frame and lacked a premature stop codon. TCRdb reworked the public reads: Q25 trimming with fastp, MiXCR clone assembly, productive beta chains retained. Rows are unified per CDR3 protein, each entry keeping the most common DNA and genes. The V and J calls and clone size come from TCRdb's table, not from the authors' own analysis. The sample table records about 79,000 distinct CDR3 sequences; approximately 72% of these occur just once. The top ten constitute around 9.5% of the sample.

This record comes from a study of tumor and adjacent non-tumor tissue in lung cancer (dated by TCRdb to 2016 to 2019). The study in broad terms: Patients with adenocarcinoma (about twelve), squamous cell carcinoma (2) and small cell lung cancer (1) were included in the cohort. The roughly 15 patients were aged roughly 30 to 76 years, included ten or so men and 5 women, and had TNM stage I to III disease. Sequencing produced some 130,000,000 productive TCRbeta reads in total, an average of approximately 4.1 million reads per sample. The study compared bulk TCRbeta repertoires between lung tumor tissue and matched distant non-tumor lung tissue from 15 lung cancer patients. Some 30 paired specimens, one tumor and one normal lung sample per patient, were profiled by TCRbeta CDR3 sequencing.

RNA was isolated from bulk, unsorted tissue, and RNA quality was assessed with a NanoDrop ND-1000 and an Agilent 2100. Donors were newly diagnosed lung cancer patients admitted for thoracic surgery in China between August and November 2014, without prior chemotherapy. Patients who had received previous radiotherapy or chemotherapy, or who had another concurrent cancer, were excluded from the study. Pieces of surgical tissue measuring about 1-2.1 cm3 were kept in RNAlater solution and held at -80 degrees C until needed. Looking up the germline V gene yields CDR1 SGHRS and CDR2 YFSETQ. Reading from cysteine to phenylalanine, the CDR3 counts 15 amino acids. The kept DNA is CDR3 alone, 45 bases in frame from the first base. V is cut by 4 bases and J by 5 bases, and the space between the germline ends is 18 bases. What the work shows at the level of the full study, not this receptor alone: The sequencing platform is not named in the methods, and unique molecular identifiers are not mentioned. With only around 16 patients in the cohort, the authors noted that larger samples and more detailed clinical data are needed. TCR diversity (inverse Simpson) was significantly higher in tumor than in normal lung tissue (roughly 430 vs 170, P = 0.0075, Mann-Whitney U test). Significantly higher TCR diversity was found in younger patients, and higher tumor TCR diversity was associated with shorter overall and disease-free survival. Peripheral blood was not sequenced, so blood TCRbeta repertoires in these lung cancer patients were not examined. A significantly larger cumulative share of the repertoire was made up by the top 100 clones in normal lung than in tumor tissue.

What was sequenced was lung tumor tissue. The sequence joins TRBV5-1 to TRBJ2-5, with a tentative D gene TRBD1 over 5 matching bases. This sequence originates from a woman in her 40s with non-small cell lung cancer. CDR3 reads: CASSLRTLSNETQYF. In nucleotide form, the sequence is TGCGCCAGCAGCCTGAGGACACTGAGTAATGAGACCCAGTACTTC.